Sequencing of this T cell receptor (beta chain) was carried out in a study of blood T cell repertoires in COVID-19 (dated by TCRdb to between 2020 and 2021). With respect to the entire study: Collaborator samples came from the United States, Italy and Spain and covered acute and convalescent phases of COVID-19. The prospective study material was composed of cDNA or gDNA derived from T cells, B-cell-depleted T cells, or PBMCs. The dataset comprised deeply sampled blood TCRbeta repertoires from subjects exposed to, actively infected with, or recovered from COVID-19. The repertoires were made available in a free public database intended to serve as a resource for research on the immune response to SARS-CoV-2. Samples came from the ongoing ImmuneRACE study (first 160 participants) plus 1,254 subjects from 6 global collaborators. Sample metadata almost always included a de-identified subject ID, COVID-19 status, age in years and sex. Where available, HLA class I and class II types were taken from metadata supplied by the sample provider and were not determined by assay-based typing. Broad study findings and their caveats: The amount of clinical and demographic metadata varied by source and participant and was provided uncurated.

TCRbeta CDR3 regions were amplified from genomic DNA using the immunoSEQ Assay, a bias-controlled multiplex PCR. On the study's bioinformatics: Within the assay, amplification of reference gene primers was used to estimate how many nucleated cells each sample contained. Sequence reads were collapsed and filtered to measure the absolute abundance of every unique TCRbeta CDR3 rearrangement. For each sample, productive Simpson clonality was calculated as the square root of Simpson's diversity index over productive rearrangements. TCRdb provides this immuneACCESS table in a form limited to in-frame rearrangements. Some clones are lacking; in checked studies, under half of them reflect an unresolved V gene, and why the rest are absent is not known. Clonal size and the V and J genes are those of that table, whereas D and trimming came from the DNA. The sample profile shows approximately 210,000 clones; 70% to 90% of them were found once. The ten top clones hold around 1.6% of the sample.

Whole blood was collected in K2EDTA tubes by collaborating institutions according to the institutions' own protocols. For TCRbeta analysis, collaborator samples were shipped as frozen whole blood, as isolated PBMCs, or as DNA extracted from either sample type. The CDR3 spans 16 residues, from the cysteine through the phenylalanine. Of the read, only the CDR3 DNA is kept; its 48 bases are in frame from base 1. V sheds 2 bases and J sheds 2 bases, leaving 13 bases between their ends. CDR1 MNHEY and CDR2 SMNVEV are derived from the germline V gene (reference sequence). Notes on this clone: Its antigen is unknown. Per-nucleotide qualities are absent, and no much larger clonotype sits a single base away.

Sequencing was carried out using peripheral blood. Here the chain combines TRBV27 and TRBJ1-5; no D segment can be confidently identified. The TCR originated in a man aged 18 to 35 with active or convalescent COVID-19. The nucleotide sequence reads TGTGCCAGCAGTTTAAACCGCGGGAACGGCAATCAGCCCCAGCATTTT. Its protein reads: CASSLNRGNGNQPQHF.